The following is a T cell receptor beta chain sequence with its context. Use of 60 Vbeta and 13 Jbeta primers characterized the PCR. Sequencing used immunoSEQ multiplex PCR; TCRdb keeps in-frame clones, though not all of them. The table includes 110,000 to 150,000 clones, around 82% detected once. This record belongs to a study of cytomegalovirus exposure and HLA in healthy donors. In nominal health when sampled, donors likely had unrecorded immune exposures nonetheless. Trimming left V 6 bases short and J 3 bases short, with 15 bases between. The CDR3 extends over 14 amino acids. CDR1 and CDR2 (germline): MNHEY, SVGAGI.

The chain employs TRBV6-5 and TRBJ2-7; possible D gene TRBD1, 6 bases. This clonotype was sampled from a woman between 18 and 29 years old in good health and CMV-seropositive. Sequencing was performed on PBMCs. The CDR3 bases are TGTGCCAGCAGGAACGGACAGATTCTCTACGAGCAGTACTTC. Its protein is CASRNGQILYEQYF.